This passage covers 4 T cell receptor beta chains from one sample sequenced in a study of T cell responses to AZD1222 COVID-19 vaccine. Using immunoSEQ multiplex PCR, the repertoire was profiled, and TCRdb retains in-frame clones only, with some absent. The table includes 120,000 or so clones, less than 90% detected once. Sequencing used peripheral blood, obtained on day 0 of AZD1222 vaccination. Receptors were obtained from an adult in good health.

The chain uses TRBV7-6 and TRBJ2-7, with 10 bases identical to TRBD2. The V gene end was trimmed by 2 bases and the J gene end by 4 bases; junction bases not matched to a gene: 5. Germline CDR1 SGHVS, CDR2 FNYEAQ. This CDR3 spans 15 amino acids. The CDR3 here is CASSLSDSGRYEQYF. Here the CDR3 DNA reads TGTGCCAGCAGCTTATCGGATAGCGGGAGGTACGAGCAGTACTTC.

CDR3 nucleotide sequence: TGTGCCAGCAGACGAGGGACTAGGAGCTCCTACAATGAGCAGTTCTTC. This encodes CASRRGTRSSYNEQFF. The chain has TRBV11-1 and TRBJ2-1, with 8 bases lining up with TRBD2. The ends lost 6 bases at V and 0 bases at J; junction bases unmatched: 7. The CDR3 extends over 16 amino acids. The germline gives CDR1 SGHAT, CDR2 FQDESV (reference sequence).

The genes are TRBV6-4 and TRBJ1-1, with D possibly TRBD1 on 6 matching bases. The CDR3 sequence is 14 residues long. Trimming removed 3 bases from V and 4 bases from J, with 12 bases in between. Germline CDR1 MRHNA, CDR2 SNTAGT. The CDR3 spells CASSEQGGTTEAFF. In DNA form, the CDR3 reads TGTGCCAGCAGTGAACAGGGAGGGACCACTGAAGCTTTCTTT.

V gene TRBV9 combines with J gene TRBJ2-2, with D uncertain. Germline CDR1 reads SGDLS; CDR2 reads YYNGEE. The CDR3 sequence is 15 residues long. Deletions cut 0 bases from V and 6 bases from J, with 12 bases between. The CDR3 reads CASSVEVLGSGELFF. Here the CDR3 DNA reads TGTGCCAGCAGCGTAGAGGTGTTGGGGTCCGGGGAGCTGTTTTTT.